What follows is one TCR beta chain and its context. The antigen is unknown. This specimen comes from a study of T cell repertoires in cytomegalovirus infection. At the level of the study: The public TCR beta signatures pointed to both CMV infection and matching HLA type.

The CDR3 spans 14 residues. The ends were cut back, 5 bases at V and 3 bases at J, with 13 bases in the middle. CDR1 and CDR2 (germline): SEHNR, FQNEAQ (reference sequence). MiXCR, run by TCRdb on the reads, gives a single entry per CDR3 protein. The sample includes around 740,000 distinct CDR3 sequences, less than 40% of them seen just once. Findings and caveats of the study: Based on cumulative public TCR beta family frequency, carriers of CMV plus the relevant HLA were identified.

The rearrangement links TRBV7-9 to TRBJ2-5; D gene unclear. The specimen was PBMCs. The TCR originated in a human donor in good health (CMV status not recorded). Some clones in this sample may be carry-over from other donors' samples. This chain's CDR3 is CASSPLSAKETQYF. Written as DNA, the CDR3 is TGTGCCAGCAGCCCATTGTCGGCGAAAGAGACCCAGTACTTC. Drawing the rest from reference TRBV7-9 and TRBJ2-5, the complete variable domain is DTGVSQNPRHKITKRGQNVTFRCDPISEHNRLYWYRQTLGQGPEFLTYFQNEAQLEKSRLLSDRFSAERPKGSFSTLEIQRTEQGDSAMYLCASSPLSAKETQYFGPGTRLLVL.